This record concerns one T cell receptor beta chain sequence. Other DNA sequences in the sample encode the same CDR3. This sample is drawn from a study of blood T cell repertoires in COVID-19. Sequencing used immunoSEQ multiplex PCR; TCRdb keeps in-frame clones, though not all of them. The sample yields 280,000 or so clones, around 85% seen once. V dropped 2 bases and J dropped 5; count of bases not matched to a gene: 8. The CDR3 runs to 15 residues. CDR1 is SGHRS and CDR2 is YFSETQ in the germline V gene. This chain uses TRBV5-1 with TRBJ2-5, with 8 bases aligning to TRBD1. This TCR was recovered from a woman in her fifties or sixties who had recovered from COVID-19. Sequenced sample: PBMCs or T cells enriched from blood (not recorded which). In DNA form, the CDR3 reads TGCGCCAGCAGCTTAGCAGGGGGCGAAGGGGAGACCCAGTACTTC. Residues: CASSLAGGEGETQYF.